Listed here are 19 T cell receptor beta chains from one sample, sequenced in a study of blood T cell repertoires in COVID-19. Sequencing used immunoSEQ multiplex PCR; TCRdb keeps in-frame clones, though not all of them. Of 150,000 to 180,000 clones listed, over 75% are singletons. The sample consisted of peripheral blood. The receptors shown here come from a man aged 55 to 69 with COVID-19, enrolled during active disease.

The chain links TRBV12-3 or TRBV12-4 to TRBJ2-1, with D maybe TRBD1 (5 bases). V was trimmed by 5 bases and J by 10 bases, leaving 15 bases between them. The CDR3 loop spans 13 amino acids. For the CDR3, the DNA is TGTGCCAGCAGTCCCCTACGGACACGAGAGCAGTTCTTC. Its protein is CASSPLRTREQFF.

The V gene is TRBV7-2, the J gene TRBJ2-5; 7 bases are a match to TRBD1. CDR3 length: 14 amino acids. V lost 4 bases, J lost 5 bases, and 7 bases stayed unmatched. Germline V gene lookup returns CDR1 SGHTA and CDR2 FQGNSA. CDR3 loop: CASSSRQGLETQYF. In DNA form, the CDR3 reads TGTGCCAGCAGCTCAAGACAGGGTTTGGAGACCCAGTACTTC.

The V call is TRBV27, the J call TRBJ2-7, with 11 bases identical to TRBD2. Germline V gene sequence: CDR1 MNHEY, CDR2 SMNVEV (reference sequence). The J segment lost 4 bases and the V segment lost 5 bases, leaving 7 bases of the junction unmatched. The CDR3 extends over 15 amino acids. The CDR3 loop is CASSPTSGSSYEQYF. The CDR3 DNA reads TGTGCCAGCAGTCCCACTAGCGGGAGCTCATACGAGCAGTACTTC.

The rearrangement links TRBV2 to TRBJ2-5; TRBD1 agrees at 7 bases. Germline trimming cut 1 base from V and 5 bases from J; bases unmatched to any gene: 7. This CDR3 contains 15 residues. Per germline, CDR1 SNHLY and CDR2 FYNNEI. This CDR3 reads CASSEEDRQGETQYF. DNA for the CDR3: TGTGCCAGCAGTGAAGAGGACAGGCAAGGGGAGACCCAGTACTTC.

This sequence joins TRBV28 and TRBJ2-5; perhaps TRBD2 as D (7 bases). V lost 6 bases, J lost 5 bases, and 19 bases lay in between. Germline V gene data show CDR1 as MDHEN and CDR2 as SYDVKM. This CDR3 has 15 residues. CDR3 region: CASSPGGRGAETQYF. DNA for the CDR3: TGTGCCAGCAGCCCCGGGGGACGGGGGGCCGAGACCCAGTACTTC. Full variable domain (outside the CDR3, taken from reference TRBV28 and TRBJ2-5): DVKVTQSSRYLVKRTGEKVFLECVQDMDHENMFWYRQDPGLGLRLIYFSYDVKMKEKGDIPEGYSVSREKKERFSLILESASTNQTSMYLCASSPGGRGAETQYFGPGTRLLVL.

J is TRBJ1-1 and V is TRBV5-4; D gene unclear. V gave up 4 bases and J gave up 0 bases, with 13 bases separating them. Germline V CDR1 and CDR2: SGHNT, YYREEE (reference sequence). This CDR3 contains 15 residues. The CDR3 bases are TGTGCCAGCAGCCTCCAGACAAGGCTGAACACTGAAGCTTTCTTT. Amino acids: CASSLQTRLNTEAFF. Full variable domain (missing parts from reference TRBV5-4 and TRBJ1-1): ETGVTQSPTHLIKTRGQQVTLRCSSQSGHNTVSWYQQALGQGPQFIFQYYREEENGRGNFPPRFSGLQFPNYSSELNVNALELDDSALYLCASSLQTRLNTEAFFGQGTRLTVV.

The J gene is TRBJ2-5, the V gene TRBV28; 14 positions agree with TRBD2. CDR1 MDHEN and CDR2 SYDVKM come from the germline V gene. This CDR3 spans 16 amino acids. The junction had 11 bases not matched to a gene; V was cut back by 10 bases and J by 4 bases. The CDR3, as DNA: TGTGCCATCAAACCAAGACTAGCGGGGGGGCGAGAGACCCAGTACTTC. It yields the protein CAIKPRLAGGRETQYF.

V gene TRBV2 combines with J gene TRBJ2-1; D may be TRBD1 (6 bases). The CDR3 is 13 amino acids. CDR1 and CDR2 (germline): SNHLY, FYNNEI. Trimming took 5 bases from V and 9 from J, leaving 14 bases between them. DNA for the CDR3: TGTGCCAGCAGTCCTCGACACAGGGTTGAGCAGTTCTTC. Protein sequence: CASSPRHRVEQFF.

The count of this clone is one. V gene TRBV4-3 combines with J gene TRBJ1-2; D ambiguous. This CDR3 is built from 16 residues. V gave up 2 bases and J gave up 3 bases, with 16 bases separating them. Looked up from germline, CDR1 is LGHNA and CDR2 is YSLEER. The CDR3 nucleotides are TGCGCCAGCAGCCAAAATCTAGCCGGGCCGCACTATGGCTACACCTTC. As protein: CASSQNLAGPHYGYTF.

CDR3 DNA sequence: TGTGCCAGCAGCTTGAGTGGACAGGGGAACTACACCTTC. It translates to CASSLSGQGNYTF. The J gene is TRBJ1-2, the V gene TRBV5-6; 9 nucleotides match TRBD1. Germline CDR1 and CDR2: SGHDT and YYEEEE. V lost 1 base to trimming and J lost 10 bases; unmatched junction nucleotides: 5. There are 13 residues in the CDR3.

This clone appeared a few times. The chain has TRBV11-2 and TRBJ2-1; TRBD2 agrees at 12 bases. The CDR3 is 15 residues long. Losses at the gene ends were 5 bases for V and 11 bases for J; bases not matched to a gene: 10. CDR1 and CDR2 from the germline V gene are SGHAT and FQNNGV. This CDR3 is CASSARLAGARKQFF. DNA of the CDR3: TGTGCCAGCAGCGCTCGACTAGCGGGGGCCAGGAAGCAGTTCTTC.

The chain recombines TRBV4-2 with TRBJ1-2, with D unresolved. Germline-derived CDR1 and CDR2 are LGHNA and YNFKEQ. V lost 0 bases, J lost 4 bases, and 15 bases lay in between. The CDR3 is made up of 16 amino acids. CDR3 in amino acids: CASSQDSAGSGYGYTF. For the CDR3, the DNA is TGTGCCAGCAGCCAAGACTCAGCAGGAAGTGGCTATGGCTACACCTTC.

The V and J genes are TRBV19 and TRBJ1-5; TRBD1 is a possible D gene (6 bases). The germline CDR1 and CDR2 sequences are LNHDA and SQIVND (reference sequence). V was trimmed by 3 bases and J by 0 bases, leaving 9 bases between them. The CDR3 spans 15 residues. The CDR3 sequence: CASSIRDNSNQPQHF. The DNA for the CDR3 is TGTGCCAGTAGTATCCGGGACAATAGCAATCAGCCCCAGCATTTT.

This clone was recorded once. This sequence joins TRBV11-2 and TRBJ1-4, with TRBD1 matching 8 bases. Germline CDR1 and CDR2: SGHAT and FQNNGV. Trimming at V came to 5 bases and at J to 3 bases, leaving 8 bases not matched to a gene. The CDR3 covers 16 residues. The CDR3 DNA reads TGTGCCAGCAGCACCAGACAGGGACAGGCTAATGAAAAACTGTTTTTT. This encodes CASSTRQGQANEKLFF.

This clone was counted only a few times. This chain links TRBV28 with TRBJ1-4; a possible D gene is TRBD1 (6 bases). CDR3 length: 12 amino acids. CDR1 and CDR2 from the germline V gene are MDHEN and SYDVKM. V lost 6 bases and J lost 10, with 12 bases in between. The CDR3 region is CASRLTGLKLFF. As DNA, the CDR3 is TGTGCCAGCAGACTAACAGGGCTAAAACTGTTTTTT.

CDR3 coding DNA: TGTGCCAGCAGTGGGACTCTCCTGGGCGAGCAGTACTTC. Translation: CASSGTLLGEQYF. The chain recombines TRBV9 with TRBJ2-7, with a possible D match to TRBD2 (6 bases). There are 13 residues in the CDR3. Trimming took off 5 bases at V and 6 bases at J, with 15 bases between the two ends. The germline gives CDR1 SGDLS, CDR2 YYNGEE.

CDR3 protein: CASSGQGASPLHF. CDR3 sequence (DNA): TGTGCCAGCAGCGGACAGGGCGCCTCACCCCTCCACTTT. V gene TRBV27 combines with J gene TRBJ1-6; 8 nucleotides match TRBD1. Per germline, CDR1 MNHEY and CDR2 SMNVEV (reference sequence). The CDR3 is made up of 13 amino acids. V trimming: 6 bases; J trimming: 10 bases; junction bases outside the gene matches: 5.

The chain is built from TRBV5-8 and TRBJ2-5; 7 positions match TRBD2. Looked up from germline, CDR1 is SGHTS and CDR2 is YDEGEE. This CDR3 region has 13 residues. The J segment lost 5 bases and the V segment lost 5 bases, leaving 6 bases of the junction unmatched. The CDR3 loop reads CASRRLAGETQYF. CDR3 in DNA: TGTGCCAGCAGACGACTAGCCGGCGAGACCCAGTACTTC.

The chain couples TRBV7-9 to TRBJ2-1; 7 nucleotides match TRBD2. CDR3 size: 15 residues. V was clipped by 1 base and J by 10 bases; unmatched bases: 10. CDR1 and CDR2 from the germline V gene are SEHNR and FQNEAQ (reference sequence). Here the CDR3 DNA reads TGTGCCAGCAGCTTAGTTCCAGCGGGGCCAATGGAGCAGTTCTTC. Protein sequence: CASSLVPAGPMEQFF. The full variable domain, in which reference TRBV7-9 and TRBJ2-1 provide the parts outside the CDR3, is DTGVSQNPRHKITKRGQNVTFRCDPISEHNRLYWYRQTLGQGPEFLTYFQNEAQLEKSRLLSDRFSAERPKGSFSTLEIQRTEQGDSAMYLCASSLVPAGPMEQFFGPGTRLTVL.